Below are 23 T cell receptor beta chains sequenced from a single sample in a study of blood T cell repertoires in COVID-19. Data came from immunoSEQ multiplex PCR; TCRdb stores just in-frame clones and leaves some out. Of 200,000 to 250,000 clones listed, approximately 80% were seen once; the top ten hold 7.8%. Sequenced input: peripheral blood. These TCRs come from a woman older than 75 with COVID-19, enrolled during active disease.

The chain recombines TRBV5-8 with TRBJ2-1; the match to TRBD2 covers 10 bases. The CDR3 extends over 14 amino acids. Trimming took 4 bases from V and 10 from J; bases not matched to a gene: 8. CDR1 and CDR2 (germline): SGHTS, YDEGEE. The chain's CDR3 is CASSPRTSGREQFF. The CDR3 DNA is TGTGCCAGCAGCCCTCGGACTAGCGGTCGGGAGCAGTTCTTC.

The gene calls are TRBV4-2 and TRBJ2-4; D unresolved. Germline CDR1 reads LGHNA; CDR2 reads YNFKEQ. Trimming removed 2 bases from V and 0 bases from J, with 8 bases in between. The CDR3 has 15 residues. The CDR3 DNA reads as TGTGCCAGCAGCCAAAGTATACTAGCCAAAAACATTCAGTACTTC. This translates into CASSQSILAKNIQYF.

The chain is built from TRBV6-6 and TRBJ2-5, with 8 bases identical to TRBD2. V was clipped by 7 bases and J by 5 bases; unmatched bases: 6. In germline, CDR1 is MNHNY, CDR2 SVGAGI (reference sequence). This CDR3 has 13 residues. The CDR3, as DNA: TGTGCCAGCACGGGGGGGCTCGGGGAGACCCAGTACTTC. The encoded protein is CASTGGLGETQYF.

The V and J genes are TRBV5-1 and TRBJ2-7; 8 bases are a match to TRBD1. The junction had 6 bases not matched to a gene; V was cut back by 2 bases and J by 2 bases. CDR3 length equals 15 residues. Looked up from germline, CDR1 is SGHRS and CDR2 is YFSETQ. CDR3 in amino acids: CASSFTQGAAYEQYF. The CDR3 nucleotides read TGCGCCAGCAGCTTTACTCAGGGGGCGGCCTACGAGCAGTACTTC.

The rearrangement links TRBV5-1 to TRBJ2-2; 9 bases fit TRBD1. The CDR3 is 15 residues long. With V trimmed by 2 bases and J by 9 bases, 8 bases remained unmatched. Looked up from germline, CDR1 is SGHRS and CDR2 is YFSETQ. CDR3 sequence (DNA): TGCGCCAGCAGCTTATCTACAGGGGGCAGCTGGGAGCTGTTTTTT. It translates to CASSLSTGGSWELFF.

This chain links TRBV12-3 or TRBV12-4 with TRBJ2-7; the match to TRBD2 covers 7 bases. Trimming took 8 bases from V and 2 from J; bases not matched to a gene: 6. This CDR3 contains 13 residues. The CDR3 loop is CASAEGGPYEQYF. DNA for the CDR3: TGTGCCAGCGCCGAGGGAGGGCCCTACGAGCAGTACTTC.

The CDR3, as DNA: TGTGCCACCAGCAGAGAGGGACTAGCGGAAGGCTACGAGCAGTACTTC. This codes for CATSREGLAEGYEQYF. The chain employs TRBV15 and TRBJ2-7; 11 nucleotides align to TRBD2. The CDR3 sequence is 16 residues long. J was trimmed by 3 bases and V by 0 bases; bases with no gene match: 4. Germline V gene sequence: CDR1 LNHNV, CDR2 YYDKDF (reference sequence).

J is TRBJ1-1 and V is TRBV7-3, with D possibly being TRBD1 (5 bases). V was clipped by 5 bases and J by 4 bases, with 11 bases between them. The CDR3 runs 13 residues. Germline lookup yields CDR1 SGHTA and CDR2 FQGTGA. Written as DNA, the CDR3 is TGTGCCAGCAGCGGGACTGACCGCACTGAAGCTTTCTTT. It is translated as CASSGTDRTEAFF.

V usage is TRBV29-1 and J usage is TRBJ2-3; 11 nucleotides line up with TRBD2. V was clipped by 5 bases and J by 2 bases; unmatched bases: 9. The CDR3 is 16 residues long. Germline lookup yields CDR1 SQVTM and CDR2 ANQGSEA. The CDR3 nucleotides read TGCAGCGTTCTGAGGACTAGCGGGTCTTCCACAGATACGCAGTATTTT. Protein sequence: CSVLRTSGSSTDTQYF.

The rearrangement links TRBV9 to TRBJ2-1; D is unresolved. The germline CDR1 and CDR2 sequences are SGDLS and YYNGEE. The CDR3 loop spans 16 amino acids. Trimming shortened V by 3 bases and J by 0 bases, and 13 bases separated the two germline ends. The CDR3 region is CASSGSPALSYNEQFF. The CDR3 nucleotides are TGTGCCAGCAGCGGAAGCCCCGCCCTCTCCTACAATGAGCAGTTCTTC.

This clone was recorded only once. V usage is TRBV19 and J usage is TRBJ1-5; D might be TRBD1 (5 bases). V shed 2 bases and J shed 7 bases, with 18 bases lying between them. CDR3 length: 16 residues. The germline gives CDR1 LNHDA, CDR2 SQIVND (reference sequence). The CDR3 region has the DNA TGTGCCAGTAGTATATCAATTGGGGCCGGGGGGCAGCCCCAGCATTTT. Protein product: CASSISIGAGGQPQHF.

V gene TRBV7-9 combines with J gene TRBJ2-2, with D hard to call. Trimming removed 5 bases from V and 5 bases from J, with 12 bases in between. CDR1 SEHNR and CDR2 FQNEAQ come from the germline V gene (reference sequence). The CDR3 is 14 amino acids. The DNA of the CDR3 is TGTGCCAGCAGCGAGGCTATTGGGACCGGGGAGCTGTTTTTT. Translated: CASSEAIGTGELFF.

The chain employs TRBV7-3 and TRBJ2-2, with 7 bases aligning to TRBD2. The CDR3 loop spans 13 amino acids. V was pared by 4 bases and J by 5 bases, with 1 base of the junction left unmatched. Germline V gene sequence: CDR1 SGHTA, CDR2 FQGTGA. CDR3 coding DNA: TGTGCCAGCAGCTCGGGAGGTACCGGGGAGCTGTTTTTT. The encoded protein is CASSSGGTGELFF.

The V and J genes are TRBV19 and TRBJ2-1; D is perhaps TRBD2 (5 bases). The CDR3 runs to 14 residues. Germline V gene lookup returns CDR1 LNHDA and CDR2 SQIVND (reference sequence). Deletions cut 11 bases from V and 7 bases from J, with 21 bases between. The CDR3 DNA sequence: TGTGCCGGCACCCGACTACCGGTCTGGAATGAGCAGTTCTTC. It is translated as CAGTRLPVWNEQFF.

This clone was seen just once. The V call is TRBV11-2, the J call TRBJ1-6; 10 bases are shared with TRBD1. Germline V gene sequence: CDR1 SGHAT, CDR2 FQNNGV. Losses at the gene ends were 8 bases for V and 9 bases for J; bases not matched to a gene: 13. The CDR3 totals 16 residues. The CDR3 DNA sequence: TGTGCCAGCCTTCGTCAGGCCGGACAGGGGGTTTCACCCCTCCACTTT. This gives the protein CASLRQAGQGVSPLHF.

The chain is built from TRBV19 and TRBJ1-1, with a possible D match to TRBD1 (5 bases). Looked up from germline, CDR1 is LNHDA and CDR2 is SQIVND (reference sequence). V was pared by 3 bases and J by 5 bases, with 13 bases between. The CDR3 sequence is 14 residues long. CDR3 DNA sequence: TGTGCCAGTAGTATTGCGGGGCTGACGACTGAAGCTTTCTTT. Its translation: CASSIAGLTTEAFF. Full variable domain (rest looked up from reference TRBV19 and TRBJ1-1): DGGITQSPKYLFRKEGQNVTLSCEQNLNHDAMYWYRQDPGQGLRLIYYSQIVNDFQKGDIAEGYSVSREKKESFPLTVTSAQKNPTAFYLCASSIAGLTTEAFFGQGTRLTVV.

The chain has TRBV6-1 and TRBJ1-2; 9 bases line up with TRBD1. From germline, CDR1 is MNHNS and CDR2 SASEGT. The V gene end was trimmed by 6 bases and the J gene end by 4 bases; junction bases not matched to a gene: 6. CDR3 length: 14 residues. The CDR3 reads CASSGQGRIYGYTF. The DNA for the CDR3 is TGTGCCAGCAGCGGACAGGGGCGAATCTATGGCTACACCTTC.

CDR3 amino acids: CASSPPGVPYNSPLHF. Written as DNA, the CDR3 is TGTGCCAGCAGTCCTCCAGGGGTGCCCTATAATTCACCCCTCCACTTT. The chain links TRBV27 to TRBJ1-6; a weak D match, TRBD1 (6 bases). Germline assignment: CDR1 MNHEY and CDR2 SMNVEV (reference sequence). The V end was cut by 5 bases, the J end by 2 bases, with 13 bases between. This CDR3 region has 16 residues.

The chain carries TRBV6-5 and TRBJ2-2, with 10 bases identical to TRBD2. V trimming: 8 bases; J trimming: 6 bases; junction bases outside the gene matches: 3. Germline assignment: CDR1 MNHEY and CDR2 SVGAGI. CDR3 length: 13 amino acids. CDR3 region: CASVLAGPGELFF. The CDR3 DNA follows: TGTGCCAGCGTACTAGCGGGACCCGGGGAGCTGTTTTTT.

The rearrangement uses TRBV5-8 and TRBJ1-1; the D is unclear. V was cut by 3 bases and J by 2 bases, with 8 bases left in between. Looked up from germline, CDR1 is SGHTS and CDR2 is YDEGEE. The CDR3 is 13 residues long. The chain's CDR3 is CASSSEGNTEAFF. CDR3 DNA: TGTGCCAGCAGCTCCGAGGGTAACACTGAAGCTTTCTTT. Full variable domain (remainder filled in from reference TRBV5-8 and TRBJ1-1): EAGVTQSPTHLIKTRGQQATLRCSPISGHTSVYWYQQALGLGLQFLLWYDEGEERNRGNFPPRFSGRQFPNYSSELNVNALELEDSALYLCASSSEGNTEAFFGQGTRLTVV.

The chain couples TRBV7-9 to TRBJ2-5; D is possibly TRBD1 (7 bases). V lost 6 bases, J lost 3 bases, and 14 bases lay in between. The CDR3 sequence is 14 residues long. Germline V gene lookup returns CDR1 SEHNR and CDR2 FQNEAQ (reference sequence). For the CDR3, the DNA is TGTGCCAGCAGACCTCCCAGGGGGGAAGAGACCCAGTACTTC. Translation: CASRPPRGEETQYF. The whole variable domain, remainder taken from reference TRBV7-9 and TRBJ2-5, is DTGVSQNPRHKITKRGQNVTFRCDPISEHNRLYWYRQTLGQGPEFLTYFQNEAQLEKSRLLSDRFSAERPKGSFSTLEIQRTEQGDSAMYLCASRPPRGEETQYFGPGTRLLVL.

The J gene is TRBJ1-6, the V gene TRBV27; D is unclear. Between the trimmed V and J ends, which lost 5 bases and 6 bases, there was a span of 5 bases. Germline assignment: CDR1 MNHEY and CDR2 SMNVEV (reference sequence). This CDR3 has 12 amino acids. Here the CDR3 DNA reads TGTGCCAGCAGTCTCCTTAATTCACCCCTCCACTTT. Its translation is CASSLLNSPLHF.

V usage is TRBV18 and J usage is TRBJ2-2; TRBD1 agrees at 7 bases. This CDR3 contains 15 residues. CDR1 and CDR2 (germline): KGHSH, LQKENI. The trim removed 4 bases at V and 0 bases at J, leaving 2 bases unmatched. This chain's CDR3 is CASSRGTANTGELFF. The CDR3 DNA reads TGTGCCAGCTCACGGGGGACAGCGAACACCGGGGAGCTGTTTTTT.